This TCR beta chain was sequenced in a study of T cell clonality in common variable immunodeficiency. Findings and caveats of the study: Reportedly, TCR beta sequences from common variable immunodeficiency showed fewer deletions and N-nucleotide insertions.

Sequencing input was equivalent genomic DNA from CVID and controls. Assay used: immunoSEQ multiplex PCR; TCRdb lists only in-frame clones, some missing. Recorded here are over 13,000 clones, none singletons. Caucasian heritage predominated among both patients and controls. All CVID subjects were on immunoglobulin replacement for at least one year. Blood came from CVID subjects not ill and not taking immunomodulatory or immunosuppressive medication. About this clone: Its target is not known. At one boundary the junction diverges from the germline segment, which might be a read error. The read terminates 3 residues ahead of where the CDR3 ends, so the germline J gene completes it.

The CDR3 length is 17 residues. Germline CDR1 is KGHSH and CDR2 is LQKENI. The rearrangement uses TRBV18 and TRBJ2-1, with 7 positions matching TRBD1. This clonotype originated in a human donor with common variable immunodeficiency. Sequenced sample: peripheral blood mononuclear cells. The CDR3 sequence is CASSPRRIRDRYSEQFF. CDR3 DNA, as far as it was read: TGTGCCAGCTCACCACGCCGGATCCGGGACAGATACAGTGAG.